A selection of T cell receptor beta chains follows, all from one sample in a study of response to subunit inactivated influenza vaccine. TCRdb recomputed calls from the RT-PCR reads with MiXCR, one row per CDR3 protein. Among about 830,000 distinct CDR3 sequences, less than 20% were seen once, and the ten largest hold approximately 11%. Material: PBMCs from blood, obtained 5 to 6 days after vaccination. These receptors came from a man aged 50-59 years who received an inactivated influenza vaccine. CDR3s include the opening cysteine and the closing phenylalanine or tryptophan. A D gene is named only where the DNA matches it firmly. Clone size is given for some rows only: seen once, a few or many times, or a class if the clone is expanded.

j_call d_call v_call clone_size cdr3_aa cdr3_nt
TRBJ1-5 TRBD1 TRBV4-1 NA CASSRVPGTGHQPQHF TGCGCCAGCAGCCGGGTCCCAGGGACAGGGCACCAGCCCCAGCATTTT
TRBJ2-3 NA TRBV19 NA CASSLRTNGADTQYF TGTGCCAGTAGTCTTCGAACCAACGGGGCAGATACGCAGTATTTT
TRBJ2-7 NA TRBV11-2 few CASSSGHFEQYF TGTGCCAGCAGCTCGGGACACTTCGAGCAGTACTTC
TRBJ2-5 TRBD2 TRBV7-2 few CASSFSNAGGQETQYF TGTGCCAGCAGCTTTTCAAATGCGGGGGGCCAAGAGACCCAGTACTTC
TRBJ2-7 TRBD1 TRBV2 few CASRTLWTGPSSYEQYF TGTGCCAGCAGGACCCTGTGGACAGGCCCGAGCTCCTACGAGCAGTACTTC
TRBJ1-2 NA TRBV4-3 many CASSQDHRSNGYTF TGCGCCAGCAGCCAAGATCACAGGTCTAATGGCTACACCTTC
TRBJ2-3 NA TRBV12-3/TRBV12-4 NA CASSLNSRLRTDTQYF TGTGCCAGCAGTTTAAATAGCAGACTGCGCACAGATACGCAGTATTTT
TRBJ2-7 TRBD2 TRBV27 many CASSLWSGGYEQYF TGTGCCAGCAGTTTATGGAGCGGGGGTTACGAGCAGTACTTC
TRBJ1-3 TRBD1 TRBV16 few CASSQSGLRRGTAGNTIYF TGTGCCAGCAGCCAATCGGGTCTAAGGCGAGGGACAGCTGGAAACACCATATATTTT
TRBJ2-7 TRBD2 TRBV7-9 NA CASSLWREGPIEQYF TGTGCCAGCAGCTTATGGCGGGAGGGCCCCATCGAGCAGTACTTC
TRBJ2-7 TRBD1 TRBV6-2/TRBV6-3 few CASSYYPGQTYEQYF TGTGCCAGCAGCTATTACCCGGGACAGACGTACGAGCAGTACTTC
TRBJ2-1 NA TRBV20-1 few CSASSGAGNNEQFF TGCAGTGCTAGCTCCGGAGCAGGAAACAATGAGCAGTTCTTC
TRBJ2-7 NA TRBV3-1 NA CASSQGPFLGQYF TGTGCCAGCAGCCAAGGGCCTTTTCTAGGGCAGTACTTC
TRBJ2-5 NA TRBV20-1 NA CSASSGVRSSQETQYF TGCAGTGCTAGCTCGGGGGTGAGGTCGTCCCAAGAGACCCAGTACTTC
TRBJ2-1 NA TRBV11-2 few CASTKAYEQFF TGTGCCAGCACCAAAGCATATGAGCAGTTCTTC
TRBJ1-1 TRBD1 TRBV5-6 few CASSFTGGDAFF TGTGCCAGCAGCTTCACAGGGGGGGACGCTTTCTTT
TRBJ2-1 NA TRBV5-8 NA CASSLDRMLYNEQFF TGTGCCAGCAGCTTGGACAGGATGCTTTACAATGAGCAGTTCTTC
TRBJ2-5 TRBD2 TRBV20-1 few CSARGSGGAGETQYF TGCAGTGCTAGAGGTAGCGGGGGGGCCGGAGAGACCCAGTACTTC
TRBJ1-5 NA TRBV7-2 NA CASSLVAGEGNQPQHF TGTGCCAGCAGCTTAGTGGCAGGGGAAGGCAATCAGCCCCAGCATTTT
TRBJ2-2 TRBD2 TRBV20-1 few CSARGPPAGGRTGELFF TGCAGTGCTAGGGGGCCCCCGGCGGGAGGGCGCACCGGGGAGCTGTTTTTT
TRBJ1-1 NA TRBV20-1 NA CKQGWNTEAFF TGCAAACAGGGTTGGAACACTGAAGCTTTCTTT
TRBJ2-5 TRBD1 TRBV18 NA CASSPALGQGRETQYF TGTGCCAGCTCACCAGCCCTGGGACAGGGACGGGAGACCCAGTACTTC
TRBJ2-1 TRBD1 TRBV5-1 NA CASSDWPRGQNEQFF TGCGCCAGCAGCGACTGGCCCAGGGGGCAGAATGAGCAGTTCTTC
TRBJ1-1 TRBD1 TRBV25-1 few CASSGLQGIWTEAFF TGTGCCAGCAGTGGCCTACAGGGGATATGGACTGAAGCTTTCTTT
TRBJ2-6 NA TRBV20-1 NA CSASLPGANVLTF TGCAGTGCTAGTCTCCCTGGGGCCAACGTCCTGACTTTC
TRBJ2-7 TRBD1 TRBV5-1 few CASSLGQGAHEQYF TGCGCCAGCAGCTTGGGACAGGGCGCCCACGAGCAGTACTTC
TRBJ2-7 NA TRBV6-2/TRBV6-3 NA CASSYSVGIYEQYF TGTGCCAGCAGTTACTCAGTAGGGATCTACGAGCAGTACTTC
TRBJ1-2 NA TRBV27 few CASSLKGGNYGYTF TGTGCCAGCAGTTTGAAGGGAGGGAACTATGGCTACACCTTC
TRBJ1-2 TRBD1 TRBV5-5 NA CASSLMDRGVGYGYTF TGTGCCAGCAGCCTAATGGACAGGGGAGTTGGTTATGGCTACACCTTC
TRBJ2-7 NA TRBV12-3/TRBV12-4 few CASRAGRSSYEQYF TGTGCCAGCAGGGCGGGACGGAGCTCCTACGAGCAGTACTTC
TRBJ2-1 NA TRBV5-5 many CASSRRGVSSYNEQFF TGTGCCAGCAGCCGCCGGGGAGTGAGCTCCTACAATGAGCAGTTCTTC
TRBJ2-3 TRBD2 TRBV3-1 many CASSQRGGYTDTQYF TGTGCCAGCAGCCAACGCGGGGGATATACAGATACGCAGTATTTT
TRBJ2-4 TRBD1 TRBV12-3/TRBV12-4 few CASSPGQDKAKNIQYF TGTGCCAGCAGTCCTGGACAGGATAAAGCCAAAAACATTCAGTACTTC
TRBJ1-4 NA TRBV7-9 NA CASSPPGVSEKLFF TGTGCCAGCAGCCCCCCGGGGGTGTCTGAAAAACTGTTTTTT
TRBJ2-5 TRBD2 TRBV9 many CASSETSGQETQYF TGTGCCAGCAGCGAAACTAGCGGACAAGAGACCCAGTACTTC
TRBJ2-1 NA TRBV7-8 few CASSLPRQPRSSYNEQFF TGTGCCAGCAGCTTACCAAGACAGCCAAGGAGCTCCTACAATGAGCAGTTCTTC
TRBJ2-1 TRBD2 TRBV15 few CATSEGRGFHNEQFF TGTGCCACCAGCGAGGGGAGGGGATTCCACAATGAGCAGTTCTTC
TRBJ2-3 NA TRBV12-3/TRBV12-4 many CASRIGGADTQYF TGTGCCAGCAGGATAGGGGGAGCAGATACGCAGTATTTT
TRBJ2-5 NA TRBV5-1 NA CASRFRDSPESQYF TGCGCCAGCAGATTCCGGGACTCACCCGAATCCCAGTACTTC
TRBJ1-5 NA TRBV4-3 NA CASSHELNQPQHF TGCGCCAGCAGCCACGAACTCAATCAGCCCCAGCATTTT
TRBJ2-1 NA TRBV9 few CASSVGWGLSYNEQFF TGTGCCAGCAGCGTAGGCTGGGGCCTATCCTACAATGAGCAGTTCTTC
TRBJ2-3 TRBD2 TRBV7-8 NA CASTLAGGNTQYF TGTGCCAGCACCTTGGCGGGGGGAAATACGCAGTATTTT
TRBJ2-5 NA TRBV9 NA CASSTRPAETQYF TGTGCCAGCAGCACCCGGCCGGCGGAGACCCAGTACTTC
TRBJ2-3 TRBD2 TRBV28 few CASSDFRLAGGMGTDTQYF TGTGCCAGCAGCGATTTTCGCCTAGCGGGAGGAATGGGAACAGATACGCAGTATTTT
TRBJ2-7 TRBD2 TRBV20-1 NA CSARDSSGGSSSYEQYF TGCAGTGCGAGAGATTCTAGCGGGGGGTCGAGCTCCTACGAGCAGTACTTC
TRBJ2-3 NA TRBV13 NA CASSPTPSADTQYF TGTGCCAGCAGCCCAACCCCCAGCGCAGATACGCAGTATTTT
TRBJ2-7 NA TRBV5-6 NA CASSTGTRDYEQYF TGTGCCAGCAGCACGGGAACGCGCGACTACGAGCAGTACTTC
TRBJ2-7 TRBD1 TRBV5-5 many CASSWTGVYEQYF TGTGCCAGCAGCTGGACAGGCGTCTACGAGCAGTACTTC
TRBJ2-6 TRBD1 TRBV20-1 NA CSARFRDRGLSGANVLTF TGCAGTGCTAGATTCCGGGACAGGGGCCTCTCTGGGGCCAACGTCCTGACTTTC
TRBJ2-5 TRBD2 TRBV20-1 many CSARDFGLAGETQYF TGCAGTGCTAGAGACTTCGGACTAGCGGGAGAGACCCAGTACTTC